Following are 3 T cell receptor beta chains from one sample sequenced in a study of early T cells in non-severe SARS-CoV-2 infection (dated by TCRdb to the early 2020s). The library was produced with 5' RACE. The instrument was a NextSeq 500. TCRdb reworked the public reads: Q25 trimming with fastp, MiXCR clone assembly, productive beta chains retained. Entries that share a CDR3 protein sequence are merged under the most common genes and DNA. This sample lists more than 85,000 distinct CDR3 sequences; approximately 15% were detected once. The ten largest clonotypes hold around 5% of the sample. The starting material was whole blood, obtained at baseline. The receptors were sampled from an adult who was a healthcare worker with PCR-confirmed SARS-CoV-2 infection or an uninfected control (not recorded which).

In its sample, this clonotype was seen many times. The chain carries TRBV7-2 and TRBJ2-2; D is undetermined. V dropped 3 bases and J dropped 3 bases, with 11 bases sitting between them. There are 15 residues in the CDR3. Germline loops: CDR1 SGHTA, CDR2 FQGNSA. The DNA of the CDR3 is TGTGCCAGCAGCTTTGGTGGGCGGTACACCGGGGAGCTGTTTTTT. Its protein is CASSFGGRYTGELFF.

This clonotype came up many times. The chain carries TRBV11-2 and TRBJ2-5; 12 nucleotides match TRBD1. The CDR3 is 16 residues long. Germline values: CDR1 SGHAT, CDR2 FQNNGV. Losses at the gene ends were 1 base for V and 6 bases for J; bases not matched to a gene: 6. The DNA of the CDR3 is TGTGCCAGCAGCTTAGGAGGGGACAGGGGGCGGAAGACCCAGTACTTC. It specifies CASSLGGDRGRKTQYF.

This chain's CDR3 is CSYGGLAGGRYNEQFF. The CDR3 DNA sequence: TGCAGTTATGGGGGACTAGCGGGAGGACGGTACAATGAGCAGTTCTTC. The chain couples TRBV20-1 to TRBJ2-1, with 15 bases fitting TRBD2. This CDR3 has 16 amino acids. Per germline, CDR1 DFQATT and CDR2 SNEGSKA (reference sequence). Trimming at V came to 8 bases and at J to 4 bases, leaving 9 bases not matched to a gene.